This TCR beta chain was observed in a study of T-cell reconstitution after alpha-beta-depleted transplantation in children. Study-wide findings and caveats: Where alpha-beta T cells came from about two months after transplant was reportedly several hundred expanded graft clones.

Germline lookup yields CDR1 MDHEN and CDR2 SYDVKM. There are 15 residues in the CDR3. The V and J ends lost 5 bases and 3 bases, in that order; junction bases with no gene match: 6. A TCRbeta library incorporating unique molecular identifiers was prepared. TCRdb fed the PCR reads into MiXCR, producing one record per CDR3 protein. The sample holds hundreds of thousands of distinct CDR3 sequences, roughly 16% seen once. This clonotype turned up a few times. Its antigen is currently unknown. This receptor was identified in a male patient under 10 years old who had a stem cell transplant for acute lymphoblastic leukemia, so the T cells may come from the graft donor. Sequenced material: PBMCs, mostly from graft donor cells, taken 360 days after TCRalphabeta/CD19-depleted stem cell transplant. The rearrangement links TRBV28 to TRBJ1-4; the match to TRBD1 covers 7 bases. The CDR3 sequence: CASSARGGPNEKLFF. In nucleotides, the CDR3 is TGTGCCAGCAGTGCCCGAGGGGGCCCTAATGAAAAACTGTTTTTT.